These T cell receptor beta chains were read from a single sample in a study of shared clonotypes between healthy human individuals. Sequencing used immunoSEQ multiplex PCR; TCRdb keeps in-frame clones, though not all of them. The top ten hold approximately 0.95% of the sample, which has around 1,000,000 clones, around 77% seen once. The sample was memory CD4+ T cells from PBMCs. The receptors were sampled from a man between 18 and 29 years old in good health. Some clones in this sample may be carry-over from other donors' samples. CDR3s include the opening cysteine and the closing phenylalanine or tryptophan. A D gene is named only where the DNA matches it firmly. The size of a clone is reported for some rows only, either as once, few or many, or as a class for expanded clones.

CDR3 length	V gene	clone size	D gene	J gene	CDR3 DNA	CDR3 protein
15	TRBV19	-	-	TRBJ2-2	TGTGCCAGTCACGACCTTGCGGGATCCCCCGGGGAGCTGTTTTTT	CASHDLAGSPGELFF
11	TRBV27	-	-	TRBJ1-2	TGTGCCAGCTCCGGGGGAAGGGGCTCCACCTTC	CASSGGRGSTF
13	TRBV5-1	-	-	TRBJ1-1	TGCGCCAGCAGCTTGTATCACAACACTGAAGCTTTCTTT	CASSLYHNTEAFF
16	TRBV6-6	-	-	TRBJ2-7	TGTGCCAGCAGTTACTCCCCAAGGGACGGTTACTACGAGCAGTACTTC	CASSYSPRDGYYEQYF
13	TRBV10-3	-	-	TRBJ2-7	TGTGCCATCAGTGATGAGCAGGACGGCGAGCAGTACTTC	CAISDEQDGEQYF
16	TRBV7-2	-	TRBD1	TRBJ1-1	TGTGCCAGCAGCAAGTCGGGAAACAGGGGGAACACTGAAGCTTTCTTT	CASSKSGNRGNTEAFF
11	TRBV28	few	-	TRBJ1-1	TGTGCCAGCACCACCACATATGAAGCTTTCTTT	CASTTTYEAFF
16	TRBV18	-	-	TRBJ2-7	TGTGCCAGCTCACTCATACTTTTGGGGGCGCTGGCCGAGCAGTACTTC	CASSLILLGALAEQYF
15	TRBV5-1	-	-	TRBJ2-1	TGCGCCAGCAGCCCCGGGGCAGGGGCGGTCGAAGGGCAGTTCTTC	CASSPGAGAVEGQFF
14	TRBV6-5	-	-	TRBJ1-2	TGTGCCAGCAGTTACTCCGCCGATCGGGGTGGCTACACCTTC	CASSYSADRGGYTF
12	TRBV5-6	once	-	TRBJ1-3	TGTGCCAGCAGCTTCGGGGGAAACACCATATATTTT	CASSFGGNTIYF
18	TRBV4-2	-	-	TRBJ2-2	TGTGCCAGCAGCCAAGACCCGGTGGGGACCCAGCTTCACCGGGAGCTGTTTTTT	CASSQDPVGTQLHRELFF
14	TRBV18	-	-	TRBJ2-1	TGTGCCAGCTCTGAGCGGGCCTCCTACAATGAGCAGTTCTTC	CASSERASYNEQFF
18	TRBV27	-	-	TRBJ2-7	TGTGCCAGCAGTTTACGCCCCTATCCAACGGGGGCTGCCTACGAGCAGTACTTC	CASSLRPYPTGAAYEQYF
15	TRBV28	-	-	TRBJ1-4	TGTGCCAGCAGTCCCGTTGGCCCGCGGGGTGAAAAACTGTTTTTT	CASSPVGPRGEKLFF
15	TRBV18	-	-	TRBJ1-2	TGTGCCAGCTCAAACTACTTAACAACCGAGGGTGGCTACACCTTC	CASSNYLTTEGGYTF
13	TRBV28	-	-	TRBJ1-2	TGTGCCAGCAGTTTGGTCGGGGACTATGGCTACACCTTC	CASSLVGDYGYTF
13	TRBV7-2	-	-	TRBJ2-7	TGTGCCAGCAGCTCGAGGAGATACGACGAGCAGTACTTC	CASSSRRYDEQYF
13	TRBV6-1	few	-	TRBJ1-2	TGTGCCAGCCTTCCCCCGGGCTTGGGCGGCTACACCTTC	CASLPPGLGGYTF
15	TRBV2	-	TRBD1	TRBJ2-5	TGTGCCAGCAGGGGGGACAGGGGAAAACTCGAGACCCAGTACTTC	CASRGDRGKLETQYF
14	TRBV5-6	-	-	TRBJ1-5	TGTGCCAGCAGCTTGGCGGGACAAGATCAGCCCCAGCATTTT	CASSLAGQDQPQHF
12	TRBV28	-	-	TRBJ2-5	TGTGCCAGCAGCCCCGGGGGAGAGACCCAGTACTTC	CASSPGGETQYF
11	TRBV27	-	-	TRBJ2-1	TGTGCCAGCAGTGACCGGCACGCGCAGTTCTTC	CASSDRHAQFF
10	TRBV30	few	-	TRBJ1-1	TGTGCCTGGTGGGATGTGAGGGCTTTCTTT	CAWWDVRAFF
15	TRBV7-3	few	-	TRBJ1-2	TGTGCCAGCAGCTTAGTTGGGGGCATCAACTATGGCTACACCTTC	CASSLVGGINYGYTF
14	TRBV7-8	-	-	TRBJ2-2	TGTGCCAGCAGCTTCCGGGCGTTAACCGGGGAGCTGTTTTTT	CASSFRALTGELFF
17	TRBV7-3	-	-	TRBJ1-1	TGTGCCAGCAGCTTATACACCCCCGACAGGCGGAACACTGAAGCTTTCTTT	CASSLYTPDRRNTEAFF
13	TRBV5-1	-	TRBD1	TRBJ1-2	TGCGCCAGCGTTGGGACAGAGAGCTATGGCTACACCTTC	CASVGTESYGYTF
15	TRBV7-2	-	-	TRBJ2-7	TGTGCCAGCAGCTTGAGCAGGTCTTTTGAGTACGAGCAGTACTTC	CASSLSRSFEYEQYF
13	TRBV11-1	-	-	TRBJ2-1	TGTGCCAGCAGCTTAGGATTTGACAATGAGCAGTTCTTC	CASSLGFDNEQFF
12	TRBV28	-	-	TRBJ2-5	TGTGCCAGCAGTCCTGCGGTTGAGACCCAGTACTTC	CASSPAVETQYF
14	TRBV9	-	TRBD1	TRBJ1-4	TGTGCCAGCAGCGCCGGGACAGTCAATGAAAAACTGTTTTTT	CASSAGTVNEKLFF
16	TRBV5-1	-	TRBD2	TRBJ2-2	TGCGCCAGCAGCTACGACCCAGCGGGAGTAGGTGGGGAGCTGTTTTTT	CASSYDPAGVGGELFF
15	TRBV14	-	-	TRBJ2-7	TGTGCCAGCAGCCAAGTACTAGGGAGATCCTACGAGCAGTACTTC	CASSQVLGRSYEQYF
15	TRBV29-1	-	-	TRBJ1-6	TGCAGCGTCGCCAAGGACAGCTCCTATAATTCACCCCTCCACTTT	CSVAKDSSYNSPLHF
17	TRBV28	-	-	TRBJ2-1	TGTGCCAGCAGTCCCCTTGGTTGGGGCGGGCTCTACAATGAGCAGTTCTTC	CASSPLGWGGLYNEQFF
17	TRBV19	-	TRBD1	TRBJ2-7	TGTGCCAGTAGTATCCGAATCGTGGGACAGGGCAACTACGAGCAGTACTTC	CASSIRIVGQGNYEQYF
14	TRBV4-1	-	-	TRBJ1-2	TGCGCCAGCAGGCGGGTCGGGGGGTTAGTCGGCTACACCTTC	CASRRVGGLVGYTF
16	TRBV28	many	-	TRBJ1-2	TGTGCCAGCAGTTTCCATAGGGGGGGCCCGCTGTCCTTCTACACCTTC	CASSFHRGGPLSFYTF
16	TRBV11-3	-	TRBD2	TRBJ2-3	TGTGCCAGCAGCTTAGGCCTAGCGGGAGGGCCGGATACGCAGTATTTT	CASSLGLAGGPDTQYF